The 8 T cell receptor beta chains reported below all come from one sample, sequenced in a study of blood T cells in healthy people across ages. Sample-barcoded 5' priming and a J-beta primer mix drove a second PCR of roughly 6 to 12 cycles. MiXCR was run by TCRdb on the 5' RACE reads, yielding one entry per CDR3 protein. The sample has about 1.6 million distinct CDR3 sequences, 30% to 40% seen once. Sequencing input: blood. The receptors were sampled from a woman in her 30s in good health.

The chain links TRBV6-1 to TRBJ2-5; no clear D gene. This CDR3 spans 15 amino acids. V was clipped by 2 bases and J by 2 bases, with 12 bases between them. Per germline, CDR1 MNHNS and CDR2 SASEGT. In DNA form, the CDR3 reads TGTGCCAGCAGTGAATTCACCGGAATACAAGAGACCCAGTACTTC. Protein sequence: CASSEFTGIQETQYF.

V usage is TRBV7-9 and J usage is TRBJ2-7, with TRBD1 matching 8 bases. The V and J ends lost 1 base and 9 bases, in that order; junction bases with no gene match: 8. Germline V gene sequence: CDR1 SEHNR, CDR2 FQNEAQ (reference sequence). The CDR3 is 14 residues long. The CDR3 DNA reads as TGTGCCAGCAGCTTAGGGACAGGGTACACGGGGCAGTACTTC. Translation: CASSLGTGYTGQYF.

This chain joins TRBV15 and TRBJ1-2; D not resolved. CDR3 size: 12 residues. Trimming left V 0 bases short and J 8 bases short, with 7 bases between. Germline CDR1 and CDR2: LNHNV and YYDKDF (reference sequence). The DNA of the CDR3 is TGTGCCACCAGCAGAGATTCTGCGGGCTACACCTTC. This sequence encodes CATSRDSAGYTF.

There are many counts of this clonotype. The CDR3 is CASSQVSWQGNQPQHF. The CDR3 bases are TGCGCCAGCAGCCAAGTTAGTTGGCAGGGAAATCAGCCCCAGCATTTT. The chain joins TRBV4-1 to TRBJ1-5; perhaps TRBD1 as D (5 bases). This CDR3 has 16 amino acids. Trimming removed 1 base at V and 4 bases at J, with 14 bases between. Looked up from germline, CDR1 is MGHRA and CDR2 is YSYEKL.

A single count supports this clonotype. The CDR3 nucleotides are TGTGCCAGCAGTTTAGAGGATGGCGAGCAGTACTTC. Translated: CASSLEDGEQYF. The chain has TRBV2 and TRBJ2-7; D not certain. Looked up from germline, CDR1 is SNHLY and CDR2 is FYNNEI. V was trimmed by 5 bases and J by 6 bases, leaving 11 bases between them. CDR3 length: 12 residues. Combining the CDR3 with reference TRBV2 and TRBJ2-7 gives the whole variable domain EPEVTQTPSHQVTQMGQEVILRCVPISNHLYFYWYRQILGQKVEFLVSFYNNEISEKSEIFDDQFSVERPDGSNFTLKIRSTKLEDSAMYFCASSLEDGEQYFGPGTRLTVT.

The chain uses TRBV20-1 and TRBJ1-3; TRBD1 might be the D (6 bases). V dropped 3 bases and J dropped 8 bases, with 20 bases sitting between them. The germline V gene has CDR1 DFQATT and CDR2 SNEGSKA (reference sequence). The CDR3 totals 15 residues. CDR3 protein: CSARGWTVSGDTIYF. In DNA form, the CDR3 reads TGCAGTGCTAGGGGATGGACAGTATCCGGGGACACCATATATTTT.

The chain has TRBV3-1 and TRBJ2-7; the match to TRBD2 covers 7 bases. The DNA end is more similar to TRBJ2-5, so the J call may be wrong. The CDR3 loop spans 16 amino acids. Germline V gene sequence: CDR1 LGHDT, CDR2 YNNKEL (reference sequence). The CDR3 nucleotides are TGTGCCAGCAGCCAATTGAGCGGGAATAGGGGAGAGACCCAGTACTTC. Residues: CASSQLSGNRGETQYF.

This clonotype was seen many times. The gene calls are TRBV10-3 and TRBJ2-5, with a weak D call TRBD1 (5 bases). The CDR3 spans 14 residues. Germline CDR1 and CDR2: ENHRY and SYGVKD. The ends were cut back, 10 bases at V and 1 base at J, with 16 bases in the middle. Here the CDR3 reads CATQDRKIQETQYF. CDR3 nucleotides: TGTGCCACACAGGACCGAAAGATCCAAGAGACCCAGTACTTC.